The 4 T cell receptor beta chains presented below share a single source sample, sequenced in a study of T cells in Graves' hyperthyroidism and ophthalmopathy. RNA transcripts yielded amplified TCR beta CDR3 regions. When the TCR CDR3 underwent first-round RT-PCR, the HTBI primer set was used. One entry per CDR3 protein results from TCRdb running MiXCR on the multiplex PCR reads. The sample has roughly 240,000 distinct CDR3 sequences, roughly 22% seen once. Sequences were obtained from blood. These receptors were obtained from a woman in her forties with Graves' ophthalmopathy.

The table lists this clonotype with many counts. The V gene is TRBV28, the J gene TRBJ2-7; TRBD1 matches at 11 bases. Germline lookup yields CDR1 MDHEN and CDR2 SYDVKM. The ends lost 4 bases at V and 5 bases at J; junction bases unmatched: 10. The CDR3 spans 16 residues. CDR3 residues: CASSYVGTGGGNEQYF. The CDR3, as DNA: TGTGCCAGCAGTTACGTCGGGACAGGGGGAGGCAACGAGCAGTACTTC.

Many counts were recorded for this clonotype. This chain uses TRBV5-1 with TRBJ2-2, with D unclear. Germline V lookup: CDR1 SGHRS, CDR2 YFSETQ. The V end was cut by 5 bases, the J end by 2 bases, with 10 bases between. The CDR3 has 14 residues. The CDR3 protein is CASRPALNTGELFF. Written as DNA, the CDR3 is TGCGCCAGCAGACCGGCTCTTAACACCGGGGAGCTGTTTTTT.

With regard to this clonotype: This may be a read error, as it is one base from a much larger clone. This chain joins TRBV29-1 and TRBJ2-7, with D possibly being TRBD2 (5 bases). Trimming shortened V by 0 bases and J by 2 bases, and 11 bases separated the two germline ends. The CDR3 consists of 14 residues. Germline assignment: CDR1 SQVTM and CDR2 ANQGSEA. The CDR3 nucleotides read TGCAGCGTTGAAGACAGGCGGGCGACCTACGAGCAGTACTTC. This translates into CSVEDRRATYEQYF.

This clonotype has ten or more counts. The V call is TRBV2, the J call TRBJ1-2; tentatively, D is TRBD1 (5 bases). V lost 6 bases and J lost 7, with 12 bases in between. The CDR3 spans 12 residues. Germline V CDR1 and CDR2: SNHLY, FYNNEI. CDR3 bases: TGTGCCAGCAGGATAGCAGGGATTGGCTACACCTTC. It codes for CASRIAGIGYTF. Drawing the rest from reference TRBV2 and TRBJ1-2, the complete variable domain is EPEVTQTPSHQVTQMGQEVILRCVPISNHLYFYWYRQILGQKVEFLVSFYNNEISEKSEIFDDQFSVERPDGSNFTLKIRSTKLEDSAMYFCASRIAGIGYTFGSGTRLTVV.